Shown below are 28 T cell receptor beta chains from a single sample sequenced in a study of cytomegalovirus exposure and HLA in healthy donors. The table came from immunoSEQ multiplex PCR; TCRdb's copy has only in-frame clones and leaves some out. The data show 150,000 to 200,000 clones, 86% seen once. The specimen was PBMCs. These receptors all come from a man aged 18-30 years in good health and CMV-seropositive.

The chain uses TRBV6-5 and TRBJ2-5; 7 bases line up with TRBD2. Germline values: CDR1 MNHEY, CDR2 SVGAGI. The CDR3 runs 14 residues. V dropped 2 bases and J dropped 5; count of bases not matched to a gene: 5. As DNA, the CDR3 is TGTGCCAGCAGTTACGGGGAGGGGACGGAGACCCAGTACTTC. It specifies CASSYGEGTETQYF.

The chain uses TRBV6-6 and TRBJ2-3; 10 bases align to TRBD2. Germline V gives CDR1 MNHNY, CDR2 SVGAGI (reference sequence). This CDR3 has 16 residues. V shed 7 bases, J shed 0 bases, and the junction held 7 bases outside the gene matches. In nucleotides, the CDR3 is TGTGCCAGCACAACTAGCGGGACTTTTAGCACAGATACGCAGTATTTT. Translating gives CASTTSGTFSTDTQYF.

J is TRBJ1-2 and V is TRBV5-5; 7 nucleotides line up with TRBD1. Germline CDR1 SGHKS, CDR2 YYEKEE (reference sequence). V shed 5 bases, J shed 2 bases, and the junction held 9 bases outside the gene matches. CDR3 length: 15 residues. The CDR3 nucleotides are TGTGCCAGCAGTCTACAAACAGGGGCGAACTATGGCTACACCTTC. Its protein is CASSLQTGANYGYTF.

The chain is built from TRBV12-5 and TRBJ2-5; 7 positions match TRBD1. Germline-derived CDR1 and CDR2 are LGHNT and FRNRAP. The CDR3 spans 14 residues. Germline trimming cut 1 base from V and 1 base from J; bases unmatched to any gene: 0. The CDR3 spells CASGLGTGQETQYF. The CDR3 DNA follows: TGTGCTAGTGGTTTGGGGACAGGCCAAGAGACCCAGTACTTC.

The chain employs TRBV6-5 and TRBJ2-7; 8 bases match TRBD1. J gave up 5 bases and V 6 bases, and 6 bases lay outside the gene matches. CDR3 size: 13 residues. Per the germline V gene, CDR1 is MNHEY and CDR2 is SVGAGI. The CDR3 is CASSHRGSHEQYF. In nucleotides, the CDR3 is TGTGCCAGCAGCCACAGGGGGTCCCACGAGCAGTACTTC.

The CDR3 nucleotides are TGTGCCACCAGCAGAGAAGGGACTAGCTCCTACGAGCAGTACTTC. It is translated as CATSREGTSSYEQYF. The chain employs TRBV15 and TRBJ2-7; the match to TRBD2 covers 8 bases. The CDR3 has 15 residues. V trimming: 0 bases; J trimming: 0 bases; junction bases outside the gene matches: 1. Germline V gene sequence: CDR1 LNHNV, CDR2 YYDKDF (reference sequence).

The gene calls are TRBV13 and TRBJ2-5; TRBD2 matches at 7 bases. Germline V lookup: CDR1 PRHDT, CDR2 FYEKMQ (reference sequence). V was clipped by 5 bases and J by 4 bases; unmatched bases: 7. This CDR3 comprises 14 residues. The CDR3 reads CASSPGGVGETQYF. In DNA, the CDR3 is TGTGCCAGCAGCCCGGGAGGCGTGGGAGAGACCCAGTACTTC.

V gene TRBV14 combines with J gene TRBJ2-7; possibly TRBD2 for D (5 bases). The V end lost 0 bases, the J end lost 6 bases, and 9 bases lay between the germline ends. Looked up from germline, CDR1 is SGHDN and CDR2 is FVKESK. This CDR3 has 13 residues. The CDR3 loop is CASSQDRGLEQYF. CDR3 coding DNA: TGTGCCAGCAGCCAAGATCGCGGACTCGAGCAGTACTTC. Full variable domain (remainder filled in from reference TRBV14 and TRBJ2-7): EAGVTQFPSHSVIEKGQTVTLRCDPISGHDNLYWYRRVMGKEIKFLLHFVKESKQDESGMPNNRFLAERTGGTYSTLKVQPAELEDSGVYFCASSQDRGLEQYFGPGTRLTVT.

The chain couples TRBV19 to TRBJ1-2; a weak D match, TRBD1 (5 bases). Deletions cut 3 bases from V and 1 base from J, with 12 bases between. The CDR3 consists of 15 residues. Germline lookup yields CDR1 LNHDA and CDR2 SQIVND (reference sequence). The CDR3 DNA sequence: TGTGCCAGTAGTATTACCGGACACCGTAACTATGGCTACACCTTC. Protein: CASSITGHRNYGYTF. The variable domain in full, with the rest retrieved from reference TRBV19 and TRBJ1-2, is DGGITQSPKYLFRKEGQNVTLSCEQNLNHDAMYWYRQDPGQGLRLIYYSQIVNDFQKGDIAEGYSVSREKKESFPLTVTSAQKNPTAFYLCASSITGHRNYGYTFGSGTRLTVV.

The chain couples TRBV15 to TRBJ2-7; 7 nucleotides agree with TRBD2. Unmatched junction bases numbered 3, after V lost 0 bases and J lost 1 base. Looked up from germline, CDR1 is LNHNV and CDR2 is YYDKDF (reference sequence). This CDR3 spans 15 amino acids. The CDR3 loop is CATSRDGGSSYEQYF. The CDR3 DNA sequence: TGTGCCACCAGCAGAGACGGCGGGAGTTCCTACGAGCAGTACTTC.

The chain couples TRBV4-3 to TRBJ2-5; 8 bases map to TRBD2. CDR1 and CDR2 (germline): LGHNA, YSLEER. Germline trimming cut 1 base from V and 1 base from J; bases unmatched to any gene: 2. The CDR3 runs to 15 residues. This CDR3 reads CASSQGRGVQETQYF. The CDR3 nucleotides are TGCGCCAGCAGCCAAGGGCGGGGGGTCCAAGAGACCCAGTACTTC.

The chain is built from TRBV15 and TRBJ2-7, with a tentative D call TRBD1 (6 bases). The germline gives CDR1 LNHNV, CDR2 YYDKDF (reference sequence). The CDR3 has 16 amino acids. V was clipped by 1 base and J by 3 bases, with 16 bases between them. The CDR3 is CATSRGEAGEDYEQYF. CDR3 in DNA: TGTGCCACCAGCAGAGGCGAGGCAGGGGAAGACTACGAGCAGTACTTC.

This chain uses TRBV2 with TRBJ2-7, with 10 bases identical to TRBD1. Germline lookup yields CDR1 SNHLY and CDR2 FYNNEI. This CDR3 is built from 16 residues. Trimming took 0 bases from V and 2 from J; bases not matched to a gene: 4. This chain's CDR3 is CASSEAGTGATYEQYF. In DNA, the CDR3 is TGTGCCAGCAGTGAAGCGGGGACAGGGGCAACCTACGAGCAGTACTTC.

The genes are TRBV2 and TRBJ1-1; TRBD1 is a possible D gene (6 bases). CDR1 is SNHLY, CDR2 FYNNEI, per germline. This CDR3 region has 14 residues. Trimming removed 5 bases from V and 2 bases from J, with 12 bases in between. Here the CDR3 DNA reads TGTGCCAGCAGTCGGACAGCACGAAACACTGAAGCTTTCTTT. Its translation: CASSRTARNTEAFF.

The chain carries TRBV30 and TRBJ1-2, with D hard to call. The V gene's germline CDR1 is GTSNPN and CDR2 SVGIG (reference sequence). There are 11 residues in the CDR3. The V gene lost 3 bases and the J gene lost 7 bases, with 9 bases spanning the gap. Written as DNA, the CDR3 is TGTGCCTGGAGAGCCAGCGTTGGCTACACCTTC. Protein sequence: CAWRASVGYTF.

This clone was recorded once. This chain uses TRBV7-3 with TRBJ2-1; D is possibly TRBD2 (7 bases). CDR1 is SGHTA and CDR2 is FQGTGA in the germline V gene. V was shortened by 1 base and J by 6 bases, with 13 bases between the two germline ends. The CDR3 sequence is 15 residues long. The CDR3 nucleotides are TGTGCCAGCAGCTTAAGGGCGGGGGCCTCCAATGAGCAGTTCTTC. The encoded protein is CASSLRAGASNEQFF.

Here the CDR3 DNA reads TGTGCCAGCAGCTTAGTCCCTTACGAGCAGTACTTC. As protein: CASSLVPYEQYF. V gene TRBV7-2 combines with J gene TRBJ2-7, with D unresolved. The CDR3 contains 12 residues. V was trimmed by 1 base and J by 4 bases, leaving 5 bases between them. Germline loops: CDR1 SGHTA, CDR2 FQGNSA.

The rearrangement uses TRBV5-1 and TRBJ2-2; 11 bases fit TRBD2. Germline CDR1 and CDR2: SGHRS and YFSETQ. V shed 2 bases, J shed 7 bases, and the junction held 4 bases outside the gene matches. The length of the CDR3 is 15 residues. Here the CDR3 reads CASSFSGGAFGELFF. As DNA, the CDR3 is TGCGCCAGCAGCTTTAGCGGGGGGGCCTTCGGGGAGCTGTTTTTT.

This rearrangement joins TRBV4-2 to TRBJ1-1; possibly TRBD1 for D (6 bases). Germline assignment: CDR1 LGHNA and CDR2 YNFKEQ. The CDR3 sequence is 14 residues long. The germline V and J ends were trimmed by 4 bases and 6 bases, with 15 bases remaining between them. The DNA for the CDR3 is TGTGCCAGCAGCCCCCTAACGGACAGACCTGAAGCTTTCTTT. This translates into CASSPLTDRPEAFF.

The rearrangement links TRBV4-2 to TRBJ1-2, with unresolved D. The V end was cut by 2 bases, the J end by 5 bases, with 15 bases between. Germline V gene lookup returns CDR1 LGHNA and CDR2 YNFKEQ. This CDR3 is built from 15 residues. Written as DNA, the CDR3 is TGTGCCAGCAGCCAACAAAATTTGGGCCTATATGGCTACACCTTC. Translating it yields CASSQQNLGLYGYTF.

The chain joins TRBV5-7 to TRBJ2-1; 9 bases fit TRBD1. TRBV5-7 is an open reading frame, and its role is uncertain. The J segment lost 9 bases and the V segment lost 4 bases, leaving 11 bases of the junction unmatched. The CDR3 contains 15 residues. Here the CDR3 reads CASSLAGDREGEQFF. The CDR3 region has the DNA TGTGCCAGCAGCCTGGCAGGGGACAGGGAGGGTGAGCAGTTCTTC.

The chain combines TRBV6-5 with TRBJ2-7, with D perhaps TRBD1 (6 bases). The V gene's germline CDR1 is MNHEY and CDR2 SVGAGI. The length of the CDR3 is 15 residues. V lost 1 base to trimming and J lost 0 bases, with 10 bases between them. DNA of the CDR3: TGTGCCAGCAGTTACTACGGGACATACTCCTACGAGCAGTACTTC. Translated, it gives CASSYYGTYSYEQYF.

In the case of this clone: A much larger clone lies a single base off, so this may be a read error. This chain joins TRBV6-6 and TRBJ2-1; D is possibly TRBD2 (6 bases). The CDR3 sequence is 13 residues long. The V and J ends lost 5 bases and 5 bases respectively, with 10 bases between them. Per germline, CDR1 MNHNY and CDR2 SVGAGI (reference sequence). The CDR3 DNA follows: TGTGCCAGCAGTACCGGGACTCACAATGAGCAGTTCTTC. The encoded protein is CASSTGTHNEQFF.

The chain employs TRBV4-1 and TRBJ2-7; possibly TRBD2 for D (5 bases). CDR1 is MGHRA, CDR2 YSYEKL, per germline. V shed 4 bases and J shed 0 bases, with 16 bases lying between them. This CDR3 has 16 amino acids. CDR3 coding DNA: TGCGCCAGCAGCCCAAGGAGGACGGGAAGCTCCTACGAGCAGTACTTC. Translation gives CASSPRRTGSSYEQYF.

The chain employs TRBV5-1 and TRBJ1-6; TRBD1 matches at 10 bases. The ends lost 0 bases at V and 6 bases at J; junction bases unmatched: 12. Looked up from germline, CDR1 is SGHRS and CDR2 is YFSETQ. This CDR3 is built from 19 residues. CDR3 DNA: TGCGCCAGCAGCTTGGTCCCTCATACGACAGGGGGCATTAATTCACCCCTCCACTTT. The encoded protein is CASSLVPHTTGGINSPLHF.

V gene TRBV10-2 combines with J gene TRBJ1-1; the D is unclear. V was pared by 6 bases and J by 1 base, with 9 bases between. This CDR3 contains 13 residues. Germline CDR1 is WSHSY and CDR2 is SAAADI. In DNA form, the CDR3 reads TGCGCCAGCAGCTCCGGGGAGAACACTGAAGCTTTCTTT. Its protein is CASSSGENTEAFF.

This chain connects TRBV6-6 to TRBJ2-2; possibly TRBD1 for D (6 bases). Looked up from germline, CDR1 is MNHNY and CDR2 is SVGAGI (reference sequence). V lost 2 bases to trimming and J lost 2 bases, with 9 bases between them. The CDR3 covers 15 residues. CDR3 bases: TGTGCCAGCAGTTACCCGGGACAAAACACCGGGGAGCTGTTTTTT. Translating it yields CASSYPGQNTGELFF.

The chain recombines TRBV2 with TRBJ1-4; no clear D. V was trimmed by 6 bases and J by 7 bases, leaving 6 bases between them. The CDR3 has 11 residues. CDR1 and CDR2 (germline): SNHLY, FYNNEI. CDR3 protein: CASREGEKLFF. As DNA, the CDR3 is TGTGCCAGCAGGGAGGGTGAAAAACTGTTTTTT.